This TCR beta chain was sequenced for a study of T cells in Graves' hyperthyroidism and ophthalmopathy. Study results and limitations: Researchers found most expanded thyroid clonotypes above 0.001 in blood as well.

Diagnosis of hyperthyroidism was new in patients aged 18 to 65, and its duration was under 2 months. Criteria for exclusion of patients were uncontrolled infection, other autoimmune disease, pregnancy or lactation. Per the germline V gene, CDR1 is GTSNPN and CDR2 is SVGIG (reference sequence). V was clipped by 5 bases and J by 0 bases; unmatched bases: 6. The CDR3 runs 15 residues. This clonotype was picked up many times. What it binds is not known. The investigators amplified TCR beta CDR3 regions from RNA transcripts. An initial round of RT-PCR targeting the TCR CDR3 relied on the HTBI primer set. Via MiXCR, TCRdb re-called the multiplex PCR reads, giving one row per CDR3 protein. The sample includes around 700,000 distinct CDR3 sequences, under 20% of them seen just once.

The clonotype comes from a woman aged 50 to 60 with Graves' hyperthyroidism that later progressed to Graves' ophthalmopathy. The chain links TRBV30 to TRBJ1-5; 8 nucleotides line up with TRBD1. What was sequenced was blood. CDR3 sequence (DNA): TGTGCCTGGGCTCTCACAGGGGGTAGCAATCAGCCCCAGCATTTT. It encodes CAWALTGGSNQPQHF.